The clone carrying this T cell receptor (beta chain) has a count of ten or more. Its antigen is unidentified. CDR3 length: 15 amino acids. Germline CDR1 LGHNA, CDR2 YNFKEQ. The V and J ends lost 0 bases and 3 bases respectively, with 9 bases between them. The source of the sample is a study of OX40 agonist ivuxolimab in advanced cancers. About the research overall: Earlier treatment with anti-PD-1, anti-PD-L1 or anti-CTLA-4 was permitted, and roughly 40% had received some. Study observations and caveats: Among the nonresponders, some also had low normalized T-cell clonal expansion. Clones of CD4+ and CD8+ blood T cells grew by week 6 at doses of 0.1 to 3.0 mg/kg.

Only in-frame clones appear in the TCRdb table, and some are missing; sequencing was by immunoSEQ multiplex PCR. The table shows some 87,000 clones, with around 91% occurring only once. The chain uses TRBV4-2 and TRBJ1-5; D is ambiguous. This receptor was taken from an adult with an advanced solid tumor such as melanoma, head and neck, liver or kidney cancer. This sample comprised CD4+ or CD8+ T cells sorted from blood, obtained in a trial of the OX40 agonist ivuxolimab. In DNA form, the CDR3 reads TGTGCCAGCAGCCAAGATTGGACGGCCAATCAGCCCCAGCATTTT. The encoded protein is CASSQDWTANQPQHF.